This T cell receptor (beta chain) originates from a study of OX40 agonist ivuxolimab in advanced cancers. The table came from immunoSEQ multiplex PCR; TCRdb's copy has only in-frame clones and leaves some out. The sample shows approximately 21,000 clones, roughly four fifths of them seen only once. V lost 1 base and J 8 bases, leaving 12 bases between the germline ends. The germline V gene encodes CDR1 SGDLS and CDR2 YYNGEE. This CDR3 region has 14 residues. This TCR was recovered from an adult with an advanced solid tumor such as melanoma, head and neck, liver or kidney cancer. The chain recombines TRBV9 with TRBJ1-4; a possible D gene is TRBD1 (6 bases). Sequenced here: CD4+ or CD8+ T cells sorted from blood, sampled in a trial of the OX40 agonist ivuxolimab. CDR3 protein: CASSVTGDIEKLFF. CDR3 nucleotide sequence: TGTGCCAGCAGCGTAACTGGGGACATCGAAAAACTGTTTTTT.